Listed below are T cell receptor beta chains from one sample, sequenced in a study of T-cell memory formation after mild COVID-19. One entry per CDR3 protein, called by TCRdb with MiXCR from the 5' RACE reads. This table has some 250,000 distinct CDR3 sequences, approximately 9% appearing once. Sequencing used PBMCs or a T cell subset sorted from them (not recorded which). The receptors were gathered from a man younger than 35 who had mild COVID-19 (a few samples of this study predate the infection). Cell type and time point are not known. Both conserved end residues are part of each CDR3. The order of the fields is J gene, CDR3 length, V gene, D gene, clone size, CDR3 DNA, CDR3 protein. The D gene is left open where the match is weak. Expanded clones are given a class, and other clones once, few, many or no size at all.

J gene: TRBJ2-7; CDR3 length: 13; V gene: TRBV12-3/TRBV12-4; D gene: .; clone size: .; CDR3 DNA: TGTGCCAGCGATAAGGGCTCTACCTACGAGCAGTACTTC; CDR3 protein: CASDKGSTYEQYF
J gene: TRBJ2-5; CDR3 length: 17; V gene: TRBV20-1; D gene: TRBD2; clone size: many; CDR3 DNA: TGCAGTGCTCGATCGCCGGGACTAGCGGGGGCCGGGTTGGCCCAGTACTTC; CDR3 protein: CSARSPGLAGAGLAQYF
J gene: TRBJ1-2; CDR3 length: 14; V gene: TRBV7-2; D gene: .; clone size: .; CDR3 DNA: TGTGCCAGCAGCTTACTCTCAGACGGCTATGGCTACACCTTC; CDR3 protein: CASSLLSDGYGYTF
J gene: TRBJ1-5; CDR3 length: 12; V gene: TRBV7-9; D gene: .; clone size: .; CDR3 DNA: TGTGCCAGCAGTTTGGGAGCTCAGCCCCAGCATTTT; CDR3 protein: CASSLGAQPQHF
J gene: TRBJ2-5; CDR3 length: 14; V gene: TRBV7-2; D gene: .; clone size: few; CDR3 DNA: TGTGCCAGCCACACCGGCCGCGGTCAGGAGACCCAGTACTTC; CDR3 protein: CASHTGRGQETQYF
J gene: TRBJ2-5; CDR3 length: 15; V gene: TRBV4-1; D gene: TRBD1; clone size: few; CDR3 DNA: TGCGCCAGCAGCCAAGACATAAGTAGGGGGCAGACCCAGTACTTC; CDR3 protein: CASSQDISRGQTQYF
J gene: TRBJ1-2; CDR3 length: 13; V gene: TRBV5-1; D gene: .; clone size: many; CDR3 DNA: TGCGCCAGCAGCTTCACAGAGAACTATGGCTACACCTTC; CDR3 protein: CASSFTENYGYTF
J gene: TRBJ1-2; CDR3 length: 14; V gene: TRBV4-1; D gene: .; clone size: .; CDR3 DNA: TGCGCCAGCAGCCAAGACGGGATTAACTATGGCTACACCTTC; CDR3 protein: CASSQDGINYGYTF
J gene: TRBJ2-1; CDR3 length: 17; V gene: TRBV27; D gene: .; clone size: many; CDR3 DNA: TGTGCCAGCAGTTTCCTCAGGACTGGGGGCTCCTACAATGAGCAGTTCTTC; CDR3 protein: CASSFLRTGGSYNEQFF
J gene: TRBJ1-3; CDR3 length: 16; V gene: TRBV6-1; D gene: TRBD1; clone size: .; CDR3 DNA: TGTGCCAGCAGTGAAGTTGGGACAGCCTCTGGAAACACCATATATTTT; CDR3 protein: CASSEVGTASGNTIYF
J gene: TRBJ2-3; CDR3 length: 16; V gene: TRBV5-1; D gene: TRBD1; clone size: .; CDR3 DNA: TGCGCCAGCAGCTTGGCCGAAGGGGGCGGCGTAGATACGCAGTATTTT; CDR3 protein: CASSLAEGGGVDTQYF
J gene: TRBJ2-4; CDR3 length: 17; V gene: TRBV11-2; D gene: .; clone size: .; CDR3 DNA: TGTGCCAGCAGCTTAGAGGGGAGCAGTAGCGACAAAAACATTCAGTACTTC; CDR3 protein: CASSLEGSSSDKNIQYF
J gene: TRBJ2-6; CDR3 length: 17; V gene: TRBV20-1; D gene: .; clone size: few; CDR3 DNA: TGCAGTGCTAGACCCCCTACAGGGCTCTCTGGGGCCAACGTCCTGACTTTC; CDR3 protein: CSARPPTGLSGANVLTF
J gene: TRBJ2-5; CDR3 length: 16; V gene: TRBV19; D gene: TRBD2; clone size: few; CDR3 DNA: TGTGCCAGTAGTGGAACTAGCGGGGGGGCTCGGGAGACCCAGTACTTC; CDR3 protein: CASSGTSGGARETQYF
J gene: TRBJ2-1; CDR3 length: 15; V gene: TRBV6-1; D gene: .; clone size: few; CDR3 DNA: TGTGCCAGCAGTGAATTCCCTCTAGCGCCCAATGAGCAGTTCTTC; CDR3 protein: CASSEFPLAPNEQFF
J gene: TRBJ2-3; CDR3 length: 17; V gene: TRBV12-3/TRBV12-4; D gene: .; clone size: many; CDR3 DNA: TGTGCCAGCAGTGGTCCGGGAGCTGCTCCTAGCACAGATACGCAGTATTTT; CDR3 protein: CASSGPGAAPSTDTQYF
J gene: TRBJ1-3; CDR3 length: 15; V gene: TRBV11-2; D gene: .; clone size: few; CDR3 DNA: TGTGCCAGCAGCCAGACAGGTCTCTCTGGAAACACCATATATTTT; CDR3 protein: CASSQTGLSGNTIYF